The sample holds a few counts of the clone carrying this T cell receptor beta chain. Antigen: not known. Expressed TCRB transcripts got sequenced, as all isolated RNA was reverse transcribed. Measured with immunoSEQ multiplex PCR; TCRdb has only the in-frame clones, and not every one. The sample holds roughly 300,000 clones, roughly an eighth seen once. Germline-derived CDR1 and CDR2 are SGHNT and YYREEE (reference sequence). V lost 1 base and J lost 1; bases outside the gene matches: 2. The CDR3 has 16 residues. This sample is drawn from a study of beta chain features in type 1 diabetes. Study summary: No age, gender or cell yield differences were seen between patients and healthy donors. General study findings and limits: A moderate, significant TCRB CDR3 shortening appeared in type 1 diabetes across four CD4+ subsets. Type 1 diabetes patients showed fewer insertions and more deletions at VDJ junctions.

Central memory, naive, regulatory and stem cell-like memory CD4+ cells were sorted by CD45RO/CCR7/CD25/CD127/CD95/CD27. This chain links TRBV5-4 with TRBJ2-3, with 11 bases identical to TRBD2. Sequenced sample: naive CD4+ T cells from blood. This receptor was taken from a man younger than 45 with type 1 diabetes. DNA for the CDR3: TGTGCCAGCAGCTTGTTACTAGCGGGAGGCACAGATACGCAGTATTTT. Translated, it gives CASSLLLAGGTDTQYF.